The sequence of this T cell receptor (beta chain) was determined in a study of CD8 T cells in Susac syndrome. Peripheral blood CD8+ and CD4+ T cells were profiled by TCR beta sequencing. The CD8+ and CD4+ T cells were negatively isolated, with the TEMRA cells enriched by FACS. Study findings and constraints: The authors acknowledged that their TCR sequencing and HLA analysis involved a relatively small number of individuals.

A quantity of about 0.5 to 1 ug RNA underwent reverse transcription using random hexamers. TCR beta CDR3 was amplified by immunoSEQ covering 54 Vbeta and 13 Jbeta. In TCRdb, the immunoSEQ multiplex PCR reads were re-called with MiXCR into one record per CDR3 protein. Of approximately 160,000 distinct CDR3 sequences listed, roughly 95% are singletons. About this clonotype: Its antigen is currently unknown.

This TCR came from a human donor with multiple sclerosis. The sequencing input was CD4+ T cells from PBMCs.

CDR3 in DNA: TGTGCCACCTCCAGCGGAACCCCCCCAGATACGCAGTATTTT. Its protein product is CATSSGTPPDTQYF. The chain employs TRBV24-1 and TRBJ2-3; perhaps TRBD2 as D (5 bases). V lost 9 bases to trimming and J lost 4 bases, with 16 bases between them. This CDR3 is 14 amino acids long. Germline V CDR1 and CDR2: KGHDR, SFDVKD.